The subject of this entry is one TCR beta chain. The target antigen is unknown. Scientists recovered RNA and DNA together from around 20-30 mg of unsorted bulk tissue. Primary liver carcinoma, confirmed by histopathology, was surgically resected. The sample is drawn from a study of tumor-infiltrating lymphocytes in primary liver carcinoma. Study-level results: Just about 7-24% of leading clones were found in every one of five regions.

The template, 500 ng total RNA, yielded TCR beta cDNA made with a constant-region primer. Three nested multiplex PCR rounds of slightly modified ARM-PCR generated TCR beta libraries. Each of the first two PCR rounds ran approximately 11 cycles with TRBV1-TRBV30 forward and C-beta reverse primers. TCRdb reanalysed the multiplex PCR reads using MiXCR and keeps one entry per CDR3 protein. This sample has about 74,000 distinct CDR3 sequences, with almost 70% found just once. The CDR3 runs 15 residues. Germline CDR1 reads SEHNR; CDR2 reads FQNEAQ (reference sequence). The trim removed 5 bases at V and 1 base at J, leaving 6 bases unmatched.

The clonotype originates from a middle-aged man with primary liver carcinoma and hepatitis B virus infection. The specimen sequenced was liver tumor tissue from sampling region 4. Indicated subset: tumor region T4, right-lateral pole. J is TRBJ2-5 and V is TRBV7-9; TRBD1 matches 8 bases. The DNA of the CDR3 is TGTGCCAGCAGCCGCCAGCAGGGGGCCCAAGAGACCCAGTACTTC. It is translated as CASSRQQGAQETQYF.